These T cell receptor beta chains were read from a single sample in a study of blood T cells in healthy people across ages. MiXCR, applied by TCRdb to the 5' RACE reads, yields one record per CDR3 protein. This sample has about 930,000 distinct CDR3 sequences, with 25% to 30% found just once. In addition, the sample was reused for a study of T cells of mothers and their children.

The sequencing sample was made of blood. These receptors were taken from a middle-aged woman in good health. Each CDR3 is given with its conserved first and last residue. A D gene is named only where the DNA matches it firmly. Size values are once, few and many counts, or a class for expanded clones, and some rows have none.

CDR3 protein	CDR3 DNA	clone size	V gene	J gene	D gene
CATGTATSYEQYF	TGTGCCACAGGGACAGCAACCTCCTACGAGCAGTACTTC	many	TRBV10-3	TRBJ2-7	TRBD1
CASSPVRQGSSYGYTF	TGCGCCAGCAGCCCGGTCAGACAGGGGTCGAGCTATGGCTACACCTTC	.	TRBV5-1	TRBJ1-2	TRBD1
CAVGASEGGPQHF	TGTGCCGTCGGGGCCAGTGAAGGTGGGCCCCAGCATTTT	many	TRBV10-3	TRBJ1-5	.
CASSYGGARITQYF	TGTGCCAGCAGTTACGGGGGGGCTCGGATTACGCAGTATTTT	.	TRBV28	TRBJ2-3	TRBD2
CASSPAGQGREKLFF	TGTGCCAGCAGCCCCGCGGGACAGGGAAGAGAAAAACTGTTTTTT	many	TRBV28	TRBJ1-4	TRBD1
CASSLRLGGGLDEQFF	TGTGCTAGCAGCTTAAGGCTAGGCGGGGGGCTGGATGAGCAGTTCTTC	.	TRBV7-7	TRBJ2-1	TRBD2
CSARKGLNTEAFF	TGCAGTGCTAGGAAGGGGCTGAACACTGAAGCTTTCTTT	.	TRBV20-1	TRBJ1-1	.
CASRKSAVKFDTQYF	TGTGCCAGCAGAAAGTCGGCAGTAAAATTCGATACGCAGTATTTT	few	TRBV7-7	TRBJ2-3	.
CAIGGTGYNEQFF	TGTGCCATCGGGGGGACGGGATACAATGAGCAGTTCTTC	many	TRBV10-3	TRBJ2-1	.
CASSLAGTGGFPWSGNTIYF	TGTGCCAGCAGCTTGGCCGGGACAGGGGGCTTCCCATGGTCTGGAAACACCATATATTTT	.	TRBV7-9	TRBJ1-3	TRBD1
CSARGGGTGYEQYF	TGCAGTGCTAGAGGCGGGGGGACGGGCTACGAGCAGTACTTC	many	TRBV20-1	TRBJ2-7	TRBD2
CASSPSGGWSYEQYF	TGTGCCAGCAGTCCTAGCGGGGGGTGGTCCTACGAGCAGTACTTC	many	TRBV7-2	TRBJ2-7	TRBD2
CSAMTSNQPQHF	TGCAGTGCTATGACAAGCAATCAGCCCCAGCATTTT	few	TRBV20-1	TRBJ1-5	.
CSVRTGNEQFF	TGCAGCGTCAGGACAGGGAATGAGCAGTTCTTC	many	TRBV29-1	TRBJ2-1	TRBD1
CATEISGTDTQYF	TGTGCCACCGAAATTAGCGGGACAGATACGCAGTATTTT	once	TRBV15	TRBJ2-3	TRBD2
CASSVGIQYF	TGTGCCAGCAGTGTCGGCATTCAGTACTTC	many	TRBV6-4	TRBJ2-4	.
CATQLWSTTEQFF	TGTGCCACTCAGCTTTGGTCGACTACAGAGCAGTTCTTC	many	TRBV7-9	TRBJ2-1	.
CASSPRDSLLGNQPQHF	TGTGCCAGCAGTCCCCGGGACAGCCTTTTGGGCAATCAGCCCCAGCATTTT	few	TRBV12-3/TRBV12-4	TRBJ1-5	TRBD1
CASSQDPYILGVNTEAFF	TGCGCCAGCAGCCAAGATCCGTATATACTTGGGGTGAACACTGAAGCTTTCTTT	.	TRBV4-1	TRBJ1-1	.
CASSQMTELSYNEQFF	TGTGCCAGCAGCCAAATGACGGAACTCTCCTACAATGAGCAGTTCTTC	many	TRBV4-2	TRBJ2-1	.
CASSYRTF	TGCGCCAGCAGCTACCGGACTTTC	.	TRBV5-1	TRBJ2-6	.
CASLQGPDEQYF	TGTGCCAGCCTACAGGGGCCCGACGAGCAGTACTTC	.	TRBV25-1	TRBJ2-7	TRBD1
CASSPTELAKNIQYF	TGTGCCAGCAGCCCGACAGAGCTAGCCAAAAACATTCAGTACTTC	many	TRBV3-1	TRBJ2-4	.
CASTYGGTANTEAFF	TGTGCCAGCACCTACGGTGGGACAGCGAACACTGAAGCTTTCTTT	few	TRBV6-5	TRBJ1-1	TRBD1
CASSFGNPTNYGYTF	TGTGCCAGCAGCTTTGGGAACCCAACTAACTATGGCTACACCTTC	many	TRBV3-1	TRBJ1-2	.
CSARLGLANTEAFF	TGCAGTGCTAGACTGGGTTTGGCGAACACTGAAGCTTTCTTT	few	TRBV20-1	TRBJ1-1	.
CASSLENYGCTF	TGTGCCAGCAGCTTAGAGAACTATGGCTGCACCTTC	.	TRBV5-6	TRBJ1-2	.